The 9 T cell receptor beta chains in this list originate from one sample, sequenced in a study of graft-versus-host responses after intestinal transplantation (dated by TCRdb to about 2021). This specimen's time point label, per the study, means: cells obtained before transplantation from donor or recipient. Libraries were constructed by the immunoSEQ multiplex PCR assay. In its TCRdb copy, this immuneACCESS table keeps in-frame sequences only and misses some clones. Where compared with another copy, unresolved V genes explain less than half of these, and the others have no known cause. The sample contains tens of thousands of clones, 90% of them found a single time. The ten largest clones take up 0.095% to 0.11% of the sample. Their specific antigens are unknown. The sequenced sample was unstimulated CD4+ T cells sorted from spleen or lymph node cells, obtained before intestinal transplant. Receptor source: a human donor who received an intestinal transplant.

DNA of the CDR3: TGTGCCAGCAGTTGGACAGGGAATCAGCCCCAGCATTTT. Protein product: CASSWTGNQPQHF. V and J are TRBV6-1 and TRBJ1-5; TRBD1 matches at 8 bases. Germline V gene data show CDR1 as MNHNS and CDR2 as SASEGT. The CDR3 has 13 residues. The trim removed 5 bases at V and 4 bases at J, leaving 1 base unmatched.

The rearrangement joins TRBV2 to TRBJ2-2, with a possible D match to TRBD1 (5 bases). CDR3 size: 13 residues. V lost 6 bases and J 1 base, leaving 6 bases between the germline ends. Germline V lookup: CDR1 SNHLY, CDR2 FYNNEI. The CDR3 nucleotides read TGTGCCAGCAGGACAGAGAACACCGGGGAGCTGTTTTTT. Protein sequence: CASRTENTGELFF.

The CDR3 spells CASSPPQSGTGLETQYF. The CDR3 DNA sequence: TGTGCCAGCTCACCACCCCAATCAGGCACGGGGTTGGAGACCCAGTACTTC. This chain uses TRBV18 with TRBJ2-5; maybe TRBD2 (5 bases). V lost 0 bases, J lost 5 bases, and 19 bases lay in between. CDR3 size: 17 residues. CDR1 and CDR2 from the germline V gene are KGHSH and LQKENI.

The CDR3 reads CASSLIMAPNTEAFF. CDR3 DNA sequence: TGTGCCAGCAGCTTAATAATGGCACCCAACACTGAAGCTTTCTTT. The gene calls are TRBV7-3 and TRBJ1-1; D gene ambiguous. The CDR3 extends over 15 amino acids. Germline V gene lookup returns CDR1 SGHTA and CDR2 FQGTGA. V lost 1 base, J lost 2 bases, and 11 bases lay in between.

The chain is built from TRBV7-9 and TRBJ1-3; a possible D gene is TRBD1 (6 bases). The CDR3 has 13 amino acids. The V and J ends lost 11 bases and 4 bases respectively, with 15 bases between them. Germline CDR1 reads SEHNR; CDR2 reads FQNEAQ (reference sequence). The CDR3 loop is CAPQGGSGNTIYF. The CDR3 nucleotides read TGTGCCCCCCAAGGGGGATCGGGAAACACCATATATTTT.

The CDR3 DNA reads as TGTGCCAGCAGCTTGTCAACAGGAAAGGAAGCTTTCTTT. Translated, it gives CASSLSTGKEAFF. The J gene is TRBJ1-1, the V gene TRBV7-9; maybe TRBD1 (5 bases). Trimming pared 3 bases from V and 8 bases from J, leaving 13 bases between. The CDR3 runs 13 residues. Per the germline V gene, CDR1 is SEHNR and CDR2 is FQNEAQ (reference sequence).

The V call is TRBV18, the J call TRBJ2-3; TRBD2 might be the D (5 bases). CDR3 size: 14 residues. Per the germline V gene, CDR1 is KGHSH and CDR2 is LQKENI. V shed 2 bases and J shed 6 bases, with 12 bases lying between them. The CDR3 nucleotides are TGTGCCAGCTCACCAGACGGGGTCCGGGATACGCAGTATTTT. Residues: CASSPDGVRDTQYF.

The chain joins TRBV9 to TRBJ1-2; D call uncertain. From germline, CDR1 is SGDLS and CDR2 YYNGEE. V was clipped by 2 bases and J by 2 bases, with 10 bases between them. The CDR3 length is 14 residues. DNA of the CDR3: TGTGCCAGCAGCGTCACGACAACGAACTATGGCTACACCTTC. This gives the protein CASSVTTTNYGYTF.

The J gene is TRBJ1-2, the V gene TRBV7-9; maybe TRBD1 (5 bases). This CDR3 has 13 residues. Germline loops: CDR1 SEHNR, CDR2 FQNEAQ (reference sequence). V was clipped by 2 bases and J by 1 base, with 5 bases between them. The CDR3 reads CASSLQGNYGYTF. CDR3 DNA sequence: TGTGCCAGCAGCTTACAGGGTAACTATGGCTACACCTTC.